The sequence of this TCR beta chain was determined in a study of blood T cell repertoires in COVID-19. Germline V lookup: CDR1 SNHLY, CDR2 FYNNEI. J lost 7 bases, V lost 10 bases, and 7 bases had no gene match. The CDR3 spans 12 residues. The repertoire was sequenced with immunoSEQ multiplex PCR; TCRdb's copy has only in-frame clones and lacks some. The sample lists 250,000 to 350,000 clones; 88% were seen once. This chain uses TRBV2 with TRBJ2-7, with 10 nucleotides matching TRBD1. This receptor was taken from a young woman with COVID-19, enrolled during active disease. Source material: peripheral blood. The CDR3 DNA sequence: TGTGCCACCCGACAGGGGGCGAGTGAGCAGTACTTC. Translation: CATRQGASEQYF.